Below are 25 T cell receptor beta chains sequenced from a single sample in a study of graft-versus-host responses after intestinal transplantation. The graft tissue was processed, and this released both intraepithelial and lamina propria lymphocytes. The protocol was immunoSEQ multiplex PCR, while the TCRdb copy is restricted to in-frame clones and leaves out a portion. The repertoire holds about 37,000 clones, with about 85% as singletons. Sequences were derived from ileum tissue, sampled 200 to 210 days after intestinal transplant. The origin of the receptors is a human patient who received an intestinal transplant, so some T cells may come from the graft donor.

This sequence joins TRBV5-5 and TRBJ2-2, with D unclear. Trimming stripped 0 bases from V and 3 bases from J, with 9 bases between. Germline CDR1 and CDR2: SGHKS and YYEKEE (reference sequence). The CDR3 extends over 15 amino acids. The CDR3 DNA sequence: TGTGCCAGCAGCTTGGGTGGACCGGACACCGGGGAGCTGTTTTTT. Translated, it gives CASSLGGPDTGELFF. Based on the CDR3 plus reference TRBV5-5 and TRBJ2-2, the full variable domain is DAGVTQSPTHLIKTRGQQVTLRCSPISGHKSVSWYQQVLGQGPQFIFQYYEKEERGRGNFPDRFSARQFPNYSSELNVNALLLGDSALYLCASSLGGPDTGELFFGEGSRLTVL.

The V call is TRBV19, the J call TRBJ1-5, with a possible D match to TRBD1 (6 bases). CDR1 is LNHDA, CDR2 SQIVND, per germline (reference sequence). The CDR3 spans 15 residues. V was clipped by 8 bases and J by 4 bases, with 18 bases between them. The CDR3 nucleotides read TGTGCCAGTCGACCCCTACAGGGAGCTAATCAGCCCCAGCATTTT. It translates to CASRPLQGANQPQHF.

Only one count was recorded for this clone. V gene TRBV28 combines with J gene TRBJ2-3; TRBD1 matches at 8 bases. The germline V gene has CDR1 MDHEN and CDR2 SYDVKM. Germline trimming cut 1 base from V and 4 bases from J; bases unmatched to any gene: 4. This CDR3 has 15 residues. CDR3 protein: CASSLYGQGSDTQYF. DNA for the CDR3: TGTGCCAGCAGTTTATATGGACAGGGCTCAGATACGCAGTATTTT.

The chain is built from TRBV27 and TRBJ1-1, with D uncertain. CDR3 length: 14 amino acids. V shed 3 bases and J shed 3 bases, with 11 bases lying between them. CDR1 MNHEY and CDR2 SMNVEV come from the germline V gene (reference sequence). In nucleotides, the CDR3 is TGTGCCAGCAGTTTCCGAGGAGGCTACACTGAAGCTTTCTTT. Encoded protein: CASSFRGGYTEAFF.

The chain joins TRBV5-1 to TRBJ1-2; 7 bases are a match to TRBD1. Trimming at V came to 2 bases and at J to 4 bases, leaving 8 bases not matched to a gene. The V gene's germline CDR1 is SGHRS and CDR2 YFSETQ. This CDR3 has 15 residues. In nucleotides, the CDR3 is TGCGCCAGCAGCTTCGGAGGGGGCGGCGGCTATGGCTACACCTTC. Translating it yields CASSFGGGGGYGYTF.

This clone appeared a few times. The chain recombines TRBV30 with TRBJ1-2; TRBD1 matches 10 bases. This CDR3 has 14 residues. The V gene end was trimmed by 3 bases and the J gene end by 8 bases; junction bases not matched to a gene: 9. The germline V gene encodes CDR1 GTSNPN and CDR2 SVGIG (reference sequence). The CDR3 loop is CAWSGDRGRVGYTF. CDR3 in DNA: TGTGCCTGGAGCGGGGACAGGGGTCGAGTGGGCTACACCTTC.

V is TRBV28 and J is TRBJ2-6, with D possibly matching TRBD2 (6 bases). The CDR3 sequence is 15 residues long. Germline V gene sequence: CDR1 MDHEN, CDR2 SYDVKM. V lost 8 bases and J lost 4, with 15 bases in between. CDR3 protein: CASVTWGRGANVLTF. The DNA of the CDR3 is TGTGCCAGCGTTACATGGGGGAGGGGGGCCAACGTCCTGACTTTC.

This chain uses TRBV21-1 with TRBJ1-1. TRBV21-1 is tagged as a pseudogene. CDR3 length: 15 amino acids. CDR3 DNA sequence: TGTGCCAGCAGCACCTCGGAGGATCAGAACACTGAAGCTTTCTTT. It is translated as CASSTSEDQNTEAFF.

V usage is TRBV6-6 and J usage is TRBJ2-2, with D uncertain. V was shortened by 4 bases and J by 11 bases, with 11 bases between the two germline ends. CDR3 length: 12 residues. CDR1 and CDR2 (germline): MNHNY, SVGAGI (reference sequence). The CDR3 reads CASSCPGCELFF. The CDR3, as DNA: TGTGCCAGCAGTTGTCCTGGTTGTGAGCTGTTTTTT.

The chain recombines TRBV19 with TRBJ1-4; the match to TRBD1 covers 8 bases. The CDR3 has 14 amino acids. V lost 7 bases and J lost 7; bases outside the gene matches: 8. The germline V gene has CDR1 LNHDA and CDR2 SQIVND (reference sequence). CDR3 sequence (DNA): TGTGCCAGTATGAAGGACAGGGTCAGTGAAAAACTGTTTTTT. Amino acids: CASMKDRVSEKLFF.

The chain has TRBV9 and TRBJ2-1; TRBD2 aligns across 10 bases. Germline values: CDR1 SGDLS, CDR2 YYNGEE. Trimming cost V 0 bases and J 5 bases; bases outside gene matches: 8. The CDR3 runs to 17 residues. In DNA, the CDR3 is TGTGCCAGCAGCGTAGAGGAAGCGGGAGGGGTGGACAATGAGCAGTTCTTC. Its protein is CASSVEEAGGVDNEQFF.

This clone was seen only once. The CDR3 region is CASSLGQGENQPQHF. The CDR3 bases are TGTGCCAGCAGCCTAGGACAGGGGGAAAATCAGCCCCAGCATTTT. The chain uses TRBV7-8 and TRBJ1-5; 10 nucleotides match TRBD1. The CDR3 has 15 amino acids. Trimming at V came to 5 bases and at J to 4 bases, leaving 5 bases not matched to a gene. Germline V gives CDR1 SGHVS, CDR2 FQNEAQ.

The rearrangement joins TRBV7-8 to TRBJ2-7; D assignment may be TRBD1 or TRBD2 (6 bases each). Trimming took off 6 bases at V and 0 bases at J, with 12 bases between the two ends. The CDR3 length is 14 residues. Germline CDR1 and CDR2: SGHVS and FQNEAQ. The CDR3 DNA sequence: TGTGCCAGCAGGCTCGGGGGCCCCTCCTACGAGCAGTACTTC. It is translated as CASRLGGPSYEQYF.

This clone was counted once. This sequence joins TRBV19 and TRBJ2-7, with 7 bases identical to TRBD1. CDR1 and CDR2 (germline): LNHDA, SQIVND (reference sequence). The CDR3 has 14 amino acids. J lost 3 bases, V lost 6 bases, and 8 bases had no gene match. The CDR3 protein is CASSATGFLYEQYF. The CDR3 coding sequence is TGTGCCAGTAGCGCGACAGGGTTCCTCTACGAGCAGTACTTC.

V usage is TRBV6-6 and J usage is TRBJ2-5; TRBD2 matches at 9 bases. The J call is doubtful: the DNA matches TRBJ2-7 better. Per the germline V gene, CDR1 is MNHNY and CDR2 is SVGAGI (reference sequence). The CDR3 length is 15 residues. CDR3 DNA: TGTGCCAGCAGTTACTCGGCCAGCGGGGGGTACGAGCAGTACTTC. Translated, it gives CASSYSASGGYEQYF.

CDR3 amino acids: CASSVGIPGSHYYGYTF. The CDR3 region has the DNA TGTGCCAGCAGCGTAGGCATTCCAGGGAGCCATTACTATGGCTACACCTTC. The chain uses TRBV9 and TRBJ1-2; D is perhaps TRBD1 (5 bases). The CDR3 has 17 residues. Germline V CDR1 and CDR2: SGDLS, YYNGEE. V shed 0 bases and J shed 3 bases, with 18 bases lying between them.

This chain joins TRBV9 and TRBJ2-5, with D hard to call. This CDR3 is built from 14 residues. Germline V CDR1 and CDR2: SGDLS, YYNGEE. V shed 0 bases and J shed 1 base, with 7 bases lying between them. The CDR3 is CASSVGSGQETQYF. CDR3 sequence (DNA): TGTGCCAGCAGCGTAGGAAGTGGCCAAGAGACCCAGTACTTC.

In DNA form, the CDR3 reads TGTGCCAGCAGCCAAGTAACGACTAGCGGGGGGGAGGGCAATGAGCAGTTCTTC. It encodes CASSQVTTSGGEGNEQFF. The chain is built from TRBV4-2 and TRBJ2-1; the match to TRBD2 covers 14 bases. The ends lost 1 base at V and 6 bases at J; junction bases unmatched: 8. The CDR3 loop spans 18 amino acids. CDR1 LGHNA and CDR2 YNFKEQ come from the germline V gene.

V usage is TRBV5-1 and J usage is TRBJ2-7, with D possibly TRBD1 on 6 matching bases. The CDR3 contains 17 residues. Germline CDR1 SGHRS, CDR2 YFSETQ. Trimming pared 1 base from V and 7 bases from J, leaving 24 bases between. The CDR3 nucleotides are TGCGCCAGCAGCTTGAGGTCAAGACAGGCCCACCCAGAGGAGCAGTACTTC. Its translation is CASSLRSRQAHPEEQYF.

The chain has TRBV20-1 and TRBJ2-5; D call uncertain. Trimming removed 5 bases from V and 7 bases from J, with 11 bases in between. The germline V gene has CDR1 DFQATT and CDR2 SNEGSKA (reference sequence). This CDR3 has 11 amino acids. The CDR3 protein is CSAPQPGTQYF. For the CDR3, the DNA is TGCAGTGCTCCACAACCCGGGACCCAGTACTTC.

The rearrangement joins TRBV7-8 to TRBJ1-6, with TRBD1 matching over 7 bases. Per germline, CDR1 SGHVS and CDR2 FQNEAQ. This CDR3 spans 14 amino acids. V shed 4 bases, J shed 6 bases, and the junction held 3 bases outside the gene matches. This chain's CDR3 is CASSSGQSNSPLHF. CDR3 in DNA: TGTGCCAGCAGCTCGGGACAGAGTAATTCACCCCTCCACTTT.

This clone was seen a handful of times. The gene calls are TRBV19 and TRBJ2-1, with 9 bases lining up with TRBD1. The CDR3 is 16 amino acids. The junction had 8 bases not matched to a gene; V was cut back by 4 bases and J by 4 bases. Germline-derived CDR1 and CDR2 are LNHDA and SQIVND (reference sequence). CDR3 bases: TGTGCCAGTAGTACCGGACAGGGGTATACTTACAATGAGCAGTTCTTC. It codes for CASSTGQGYTYNEQFF.

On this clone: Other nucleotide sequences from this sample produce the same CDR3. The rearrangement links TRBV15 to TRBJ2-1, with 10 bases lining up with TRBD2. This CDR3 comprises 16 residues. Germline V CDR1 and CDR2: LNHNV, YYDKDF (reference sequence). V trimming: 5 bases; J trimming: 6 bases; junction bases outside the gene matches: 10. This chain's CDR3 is CATSRKAGGPSNEQFF. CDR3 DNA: TGTGCCACCAGCCGAAAAGCGGGGGGGCCGAGCAATGAGCAGTTCTTC.

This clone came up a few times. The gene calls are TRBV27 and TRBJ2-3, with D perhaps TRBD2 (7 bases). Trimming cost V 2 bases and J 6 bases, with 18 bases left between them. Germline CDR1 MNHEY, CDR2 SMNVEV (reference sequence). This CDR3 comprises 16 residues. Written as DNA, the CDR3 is TGTGCCAGCAGTTTAATAGCTAGCGGAGGGGGGGATACGCAGTATTTT. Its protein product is CASSLIASGGGDTQYF.

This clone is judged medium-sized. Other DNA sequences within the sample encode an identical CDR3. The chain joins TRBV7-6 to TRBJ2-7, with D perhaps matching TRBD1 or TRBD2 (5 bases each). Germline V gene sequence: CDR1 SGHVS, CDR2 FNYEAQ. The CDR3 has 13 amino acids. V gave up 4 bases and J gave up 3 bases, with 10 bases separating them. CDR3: CASSSGPNYEQYF. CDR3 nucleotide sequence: TGTGCCAGCAGCTCGGGACCCAACTACGAGCAGTACTTC. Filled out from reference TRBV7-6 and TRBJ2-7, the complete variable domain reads GAGVSQSPRYKVTKRGQDVALRCDPISGHVSLYWYRQALGQGPEFLTYFNYEAQQDKSGLPNDRFSAERPEGSISTLTIQRTEQRDSAMYRCASSSGPNYEQYFGPGTRLTVT.